Listed below are T cell receptor beta chains from one sample, sequenced in a study of blood T cell repertoires in COVID-19. Only in-frame clones appear in the TCRdb table, and some are missing; sequencing was by immunoSEQ multiplex PCR. The data show about 150,000 clones, with approximately 81% seen just once and roughly a tenth held by the top ten. Sequencing was done on a sample of peripheral blood. These receptors came from a woman aged 80 or over with active or convalescent COVID-19. Both conserved end residues are part of each CDR3. A D gene is named only where the DNA matches it firmly. Clone sizes are given selectively: once, few, many, or a class where the clone is expanded.

V	size	D	J	CDR3	DNA
TRBV5-1	NA	NA	TRBJ1-4	CASSLGAGNNEKLFF	TGCGCCAGCAGCTTGGGGGCGGGGAATAATGAAAAACTGTTTTTT
TRBV6-2/TRBV6-3	NA	NA	TRBJ1-3	CASSSTGFPGNTIYF	TGTGCCAGCAGTTCTACAGGGTTCCCGGGAAACACCATATATTTT
TRBV5-1	NA	TRBD2	TRBJ2-1	CASSFSGTGGNEQFF	TGCGCCAGCAGCTTTAGCGGGACCGGGGGAAATGAGCAGTTCTTC
TRBV27	NA	TRBD1	TRBJ2-7	CASSFGTGPYEQYF	TGTGCCAGCAGTTTTGGGACAGGTCCCTACGAGCAGTACTTC
TRBV19	NA	NA	TRBJ1-5	CASSIPGNQPQHF	TGTGCCAGTAGTATCCCAGGGAATCAGCCCCAGCATTTT
TRBV5-6	NA	NA	TRBJ1-1	CASSLGLGRDEAFF	TGTGCCAGCAGCTTGGGTCTCGGCAGGGATGAAGCTTTCTTT
TRBV30	once	TRBD1	TRBJ1-1	CAWANNRGTEAFF	TGTGCCTGGGCCAACAACAGGGGCACTGAAGCTTTCTTT
TRBV6-6	few	TRBD2	TRBJ2-7	CASSYPGLYIYEQYF	TGTGCCAGCAGCTACCCGGGACTATACATCTACGAGCAGTACTTC
TRBV5-1	NA	TRBD2	TRBJ2-7	CASSSRGVAGGLSYEQYF	TGCGCCAGCAGCTCCCGGGGGGTAGCGGGAGGGCTATCCTACGAGCAGTACTTC
TRBV19	NA	NA	TRBJ1-5	CASSIVTGRSNQPQHF	TGTGCCAGTAGTATAGTTACAGGGCGTAGCAATCAACCCCAGCATTTT